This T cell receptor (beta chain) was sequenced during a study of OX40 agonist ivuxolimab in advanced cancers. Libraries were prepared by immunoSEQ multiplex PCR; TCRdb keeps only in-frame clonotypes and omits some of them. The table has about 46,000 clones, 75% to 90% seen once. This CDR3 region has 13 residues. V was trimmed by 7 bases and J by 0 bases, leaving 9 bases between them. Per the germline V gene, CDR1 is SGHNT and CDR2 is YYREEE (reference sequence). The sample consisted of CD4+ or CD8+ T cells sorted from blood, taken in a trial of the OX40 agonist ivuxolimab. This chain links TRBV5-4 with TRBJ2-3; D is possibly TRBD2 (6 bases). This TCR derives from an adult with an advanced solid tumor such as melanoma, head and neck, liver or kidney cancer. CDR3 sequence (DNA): TGTGCCAGCGAAGGGAGGAGCACAGATACGCAGTATTTT. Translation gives CASEGRSTDTQYF. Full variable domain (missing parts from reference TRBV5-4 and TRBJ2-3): ETGVTQSPTHLIKTRGQQVTLRCSSQSGHNTVSWYQQALGQGPQFIFQYYREEENGRGNFPPRFSGLQFPNYSSELNVNALELDDSALYLCASEGRSTDTQYFGPGTRLTVL.